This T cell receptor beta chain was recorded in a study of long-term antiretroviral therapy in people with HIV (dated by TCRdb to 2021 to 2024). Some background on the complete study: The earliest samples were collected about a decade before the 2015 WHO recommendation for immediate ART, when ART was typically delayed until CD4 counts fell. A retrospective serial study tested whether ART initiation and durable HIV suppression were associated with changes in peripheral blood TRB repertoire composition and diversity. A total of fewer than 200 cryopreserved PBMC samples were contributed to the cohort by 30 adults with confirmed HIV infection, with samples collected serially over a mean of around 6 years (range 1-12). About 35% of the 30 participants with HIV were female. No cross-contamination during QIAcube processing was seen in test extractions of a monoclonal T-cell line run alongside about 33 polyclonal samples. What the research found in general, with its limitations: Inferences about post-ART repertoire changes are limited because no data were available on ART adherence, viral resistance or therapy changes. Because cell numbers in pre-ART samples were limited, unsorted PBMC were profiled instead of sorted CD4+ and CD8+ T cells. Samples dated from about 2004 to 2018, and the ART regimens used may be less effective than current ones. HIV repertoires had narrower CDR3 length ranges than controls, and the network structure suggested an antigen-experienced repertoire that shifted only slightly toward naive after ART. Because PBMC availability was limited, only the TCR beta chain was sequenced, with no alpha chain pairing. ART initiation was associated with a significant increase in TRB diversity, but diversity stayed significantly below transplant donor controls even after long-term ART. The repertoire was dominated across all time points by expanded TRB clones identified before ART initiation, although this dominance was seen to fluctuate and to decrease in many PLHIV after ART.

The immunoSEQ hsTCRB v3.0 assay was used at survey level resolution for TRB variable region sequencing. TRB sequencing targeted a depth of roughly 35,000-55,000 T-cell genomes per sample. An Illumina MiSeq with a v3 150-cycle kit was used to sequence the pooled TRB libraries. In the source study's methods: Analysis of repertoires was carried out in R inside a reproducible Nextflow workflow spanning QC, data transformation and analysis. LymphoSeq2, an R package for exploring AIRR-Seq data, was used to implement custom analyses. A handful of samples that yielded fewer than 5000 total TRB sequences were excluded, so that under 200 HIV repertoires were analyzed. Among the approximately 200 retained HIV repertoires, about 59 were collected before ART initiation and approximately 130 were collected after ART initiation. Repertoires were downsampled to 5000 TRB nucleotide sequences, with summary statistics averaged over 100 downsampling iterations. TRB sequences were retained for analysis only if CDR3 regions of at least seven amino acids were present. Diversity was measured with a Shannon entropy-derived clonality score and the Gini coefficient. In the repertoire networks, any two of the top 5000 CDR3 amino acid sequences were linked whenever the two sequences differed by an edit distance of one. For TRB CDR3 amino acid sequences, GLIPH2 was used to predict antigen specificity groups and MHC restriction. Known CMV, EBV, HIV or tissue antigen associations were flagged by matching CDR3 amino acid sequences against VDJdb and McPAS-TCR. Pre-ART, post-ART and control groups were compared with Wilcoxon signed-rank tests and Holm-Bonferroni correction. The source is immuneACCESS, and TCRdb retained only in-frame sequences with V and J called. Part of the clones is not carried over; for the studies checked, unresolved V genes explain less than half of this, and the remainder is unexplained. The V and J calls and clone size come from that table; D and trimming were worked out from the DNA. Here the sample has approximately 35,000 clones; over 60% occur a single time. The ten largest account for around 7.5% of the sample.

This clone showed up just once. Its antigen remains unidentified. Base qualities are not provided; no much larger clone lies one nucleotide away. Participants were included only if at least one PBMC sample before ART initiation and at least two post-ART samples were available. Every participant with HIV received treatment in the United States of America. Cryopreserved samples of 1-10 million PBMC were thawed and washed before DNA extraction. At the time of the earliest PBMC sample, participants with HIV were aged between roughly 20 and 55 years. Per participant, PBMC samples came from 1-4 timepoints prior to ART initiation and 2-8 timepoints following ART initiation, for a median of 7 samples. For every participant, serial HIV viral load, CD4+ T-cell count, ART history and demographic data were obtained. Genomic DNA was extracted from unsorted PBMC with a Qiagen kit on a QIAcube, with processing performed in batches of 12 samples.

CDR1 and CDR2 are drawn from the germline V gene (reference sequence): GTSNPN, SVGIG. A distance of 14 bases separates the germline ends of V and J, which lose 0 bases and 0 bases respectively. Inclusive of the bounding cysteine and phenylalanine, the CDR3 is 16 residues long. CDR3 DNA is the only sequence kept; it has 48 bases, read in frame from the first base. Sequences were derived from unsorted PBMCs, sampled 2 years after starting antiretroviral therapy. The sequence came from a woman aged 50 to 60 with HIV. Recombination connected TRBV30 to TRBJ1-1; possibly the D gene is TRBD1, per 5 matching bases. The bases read TGTGCCTGGAGTGTATGGGTTCCAGGGATGAACACTGAAGCTTTCTTT. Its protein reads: CAWSVWVPGMNTEAFF.